This T cell receptor (beta chain) was identified during a study of T cell repertoires in cytomegalovirus infection. Study-wide context: Public TCR beta signature analysis indicated the presence of both CMV infection and matching HLA type.

This clonotype was counted at least ten times. Antigen: not known. TCRdb itself ran the reads through MiXCR, one entry per CDR3 protein. The table shows about 150,000 distinct CDR3 sequences, with 23% occurring only once. CDR1 is MNHEY, CDR2 SMNVEV, per germline (reference sequence). The CDR3 length is 16 residues. Trimming removed 6 bases at V and 2 bases at J, with 16 bases between. Study-wide points: CMV-specific HLA-C-restricted TCR beta clonotypes dominated the ex vivo response. There were carriers of CMV plus the relevant HLA, and cumulative public TCR beta family frequency identified them.

The chain has TRBV27 and TRBJ2-2; a possible D gene is TRBD1 (6 bases). The receptor's source is a human donor in good health (CMV status not recorded). Some clones in this sample may be carry-over from other donors' samples. What was sequenced was PBMCs. In nucleotides, the CDR3 is TGTGCCAGCAGACAACCGGACAGCACAAACACCGGGGAGCTGTTTTTT. Translated, it gives CASRQPDSTNTGELFF.